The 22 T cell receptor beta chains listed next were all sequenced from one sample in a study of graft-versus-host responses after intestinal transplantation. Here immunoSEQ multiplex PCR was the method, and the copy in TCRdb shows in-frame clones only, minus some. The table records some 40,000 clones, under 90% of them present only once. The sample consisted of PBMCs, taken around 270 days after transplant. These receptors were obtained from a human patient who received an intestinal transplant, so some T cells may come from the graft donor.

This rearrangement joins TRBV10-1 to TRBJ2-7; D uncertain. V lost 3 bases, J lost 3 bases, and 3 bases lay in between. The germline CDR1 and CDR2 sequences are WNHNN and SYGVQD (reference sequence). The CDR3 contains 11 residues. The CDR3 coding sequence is TGCGCCAGCAGTGACCACTACGAGCAGTACTTC. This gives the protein CASSDHYEQYF.

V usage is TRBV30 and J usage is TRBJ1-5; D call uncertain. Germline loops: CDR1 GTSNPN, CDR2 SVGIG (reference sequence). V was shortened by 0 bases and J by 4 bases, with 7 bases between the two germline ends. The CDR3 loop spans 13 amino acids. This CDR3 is CAWSVARNQPQHF. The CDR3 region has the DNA TGTGCCTGGAGTGTAGCGCGGAATCAGCCCCAGCATTTT.

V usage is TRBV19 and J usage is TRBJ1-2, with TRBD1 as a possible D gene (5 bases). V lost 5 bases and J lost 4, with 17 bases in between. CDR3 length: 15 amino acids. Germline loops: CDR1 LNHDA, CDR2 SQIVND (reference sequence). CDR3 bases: TGTGCCAGTAGTCCCTGGCGCGGCAGGGCCTATGGCTACACCTTC. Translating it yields CASSPWRGRAYGYTF.

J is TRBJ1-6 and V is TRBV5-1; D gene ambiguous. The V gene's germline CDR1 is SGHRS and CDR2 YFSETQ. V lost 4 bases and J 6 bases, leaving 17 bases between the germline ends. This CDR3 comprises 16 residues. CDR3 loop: CASSVASPGTNSPLHF. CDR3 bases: TGCGCCAGCAGCGTCGCTTCTCCGGGCACTAATTCACCCCTCCACTTT. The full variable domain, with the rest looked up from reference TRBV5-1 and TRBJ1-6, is KAGVTQTPRYLIKTRGQQVTLSCSPISGHRSVSWYQQTPGQGLQFLFEYFSETQRNKGNFPGRFSGRQFSNSRSEMNVSTLELGDSALYLCASSVASPGTNSPLHFGNGTRLTVT.

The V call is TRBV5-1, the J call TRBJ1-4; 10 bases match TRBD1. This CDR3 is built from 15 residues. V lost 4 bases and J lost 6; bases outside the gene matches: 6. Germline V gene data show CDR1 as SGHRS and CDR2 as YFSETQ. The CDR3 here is CASSRGGTGDEKLFF. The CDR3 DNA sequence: TGCGCCAGCAGCAGGGGCGGGACAGGGGATGAAAAACTGTTTTTT.

The DNA of the CDR3 is TGCGCCAGCAGTGATCCCCCCCGGGACAGGGGAAAGACCCAGTACTTC. It translates to CASSDPPRDRGKTQYF. This chain uses TRBV10-2 with TRBJ2-5; 10 bases align to TRBD1. The CDR3 is 16 residues long. Germline V gives CDR1 WSHSY, CDR2 SAAADI. V was clipped by 3 bases and J by 6 bases; unmatched bases: 10.

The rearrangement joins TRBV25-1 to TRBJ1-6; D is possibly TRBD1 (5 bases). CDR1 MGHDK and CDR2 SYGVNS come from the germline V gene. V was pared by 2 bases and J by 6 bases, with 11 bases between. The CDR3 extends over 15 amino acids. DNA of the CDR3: TGTGCCAGCAGTGAACTTTCCGGGGGTAATTCACCCCTCCACTTT. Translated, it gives CASSELSGGNSPLHF.

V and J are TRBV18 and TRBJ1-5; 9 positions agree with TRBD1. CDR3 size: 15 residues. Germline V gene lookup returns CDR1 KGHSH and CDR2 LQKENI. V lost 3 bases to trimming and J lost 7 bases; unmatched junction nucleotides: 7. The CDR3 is CASSPGGQGFQPQHF. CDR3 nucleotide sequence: TGTGCCAGCTCACCTGGCGGACAGGGGTTCCAGCCCCAGCATTTT.

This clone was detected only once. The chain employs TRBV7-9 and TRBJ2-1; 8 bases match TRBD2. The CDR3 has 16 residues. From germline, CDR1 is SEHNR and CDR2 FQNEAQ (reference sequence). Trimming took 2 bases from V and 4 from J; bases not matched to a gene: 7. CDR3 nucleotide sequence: TGTGCCAGCAGCTTATTCCCCGAGCGGGGGTACAATGAGCAGTTCTTC. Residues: CASSLFPERGYNEQFF. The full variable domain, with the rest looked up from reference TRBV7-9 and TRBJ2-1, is DTGVSQNPRHKITKRGQNVTFRCDPISEHNRLYWYRQTLGQGPEFLTYFQNEAQLEKSRLLSDRFSAERPKGSFSTLEIQRTEQGDSAMYLCASSLFPERGYNEQFFGPGTRLTVL.

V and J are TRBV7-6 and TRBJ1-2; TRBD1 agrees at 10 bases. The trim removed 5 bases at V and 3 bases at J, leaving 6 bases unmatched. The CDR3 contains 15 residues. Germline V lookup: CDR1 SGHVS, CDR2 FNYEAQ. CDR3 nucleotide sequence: TGTGCCAGCAGCGGCAGACAGGGGGCCGACTATGGCTACACCTTC. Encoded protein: CASSGRQGADYGYTF. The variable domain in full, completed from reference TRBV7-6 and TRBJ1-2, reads GAGVSQSPRYKVTKRGQDVALRCDPISGHVSLYWYRQALGQGPEFLTYFNYEAQQDKSGLPNDRFSAERPEGSISTLTIQRTEQRDSAMYRCASSGRQGADYGYTFGSGTRLTVV.

CDR3 amino acids: CASNPLHTDTQYF. CDR3 coding DNA: TGTGCCAGCAACCCACTTCACACAGATACGCAGTATTTT. The rearrangement links TRBV6-5 to TRBJ2-3; D not resolved. Trimming left V 7 bases short and J 2 bases short, with 10 bases between. The CDR3 totals 13 residues. CDR1 and CDR2 (germline): MNHEY, SVGAGI.

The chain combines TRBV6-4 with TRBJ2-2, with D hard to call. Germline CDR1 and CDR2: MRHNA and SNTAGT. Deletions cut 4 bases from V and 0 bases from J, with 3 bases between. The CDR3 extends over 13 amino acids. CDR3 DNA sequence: TGTGCCAGCAGTGCAGCGAACACCGGGGAGCTGTTTTTT. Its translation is CASSAANTGELFF.

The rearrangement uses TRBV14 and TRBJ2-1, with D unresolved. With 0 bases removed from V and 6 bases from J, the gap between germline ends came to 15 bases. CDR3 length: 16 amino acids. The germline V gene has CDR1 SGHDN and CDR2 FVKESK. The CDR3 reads CASSQDISWVGNEQFF. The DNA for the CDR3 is TGTGCCAGCAGCCAAGACATTAGCTGGGTTGGCAATGAGCAGTTCTTC.

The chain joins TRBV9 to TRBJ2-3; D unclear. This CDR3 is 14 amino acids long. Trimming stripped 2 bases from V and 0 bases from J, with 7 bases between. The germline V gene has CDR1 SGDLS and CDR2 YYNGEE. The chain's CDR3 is CASSVGPSTDTQYF. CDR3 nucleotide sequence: TGTGCCAGCAGCGTGGGCCCCAGCACAGATACGCAGTATTTT. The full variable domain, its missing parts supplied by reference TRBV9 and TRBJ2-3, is DSGVTQTPKHLITATGQRVTLRCSPRSGDLSVYWYQQSLDQGLQFLIQYYNGEERAKGNILERFSAQQFPDLHSELNLSSLELGDSALYFCASSVGPSTDTQYFGPGTRLTVL.

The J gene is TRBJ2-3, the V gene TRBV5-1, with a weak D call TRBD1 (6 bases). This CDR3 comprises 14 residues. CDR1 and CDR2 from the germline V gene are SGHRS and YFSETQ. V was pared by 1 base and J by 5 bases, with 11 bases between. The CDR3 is CASSLLGAVDTQYF. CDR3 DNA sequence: TGCGCCAGCAGCTTGTTGGGGGCGGTAGATACGCAGTATTTT. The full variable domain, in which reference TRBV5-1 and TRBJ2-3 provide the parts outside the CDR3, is KAGVTQTPRYLIKTRGQQVTLSCSPISGHRSVSWYQQTPGQGLQFLFEYFSETQRNKGNFPGRFSGRQFSNSRSEMNVSTLELGDSALYLCASSLLGAVDTQYFGPGTRLTVL.

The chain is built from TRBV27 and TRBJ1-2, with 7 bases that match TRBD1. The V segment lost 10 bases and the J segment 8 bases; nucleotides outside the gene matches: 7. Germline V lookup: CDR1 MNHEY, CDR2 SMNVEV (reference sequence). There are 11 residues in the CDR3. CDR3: CATKDRMGYTF. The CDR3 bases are TGTGCCACCAAGGACAGGATGGGCTACACCTTC.

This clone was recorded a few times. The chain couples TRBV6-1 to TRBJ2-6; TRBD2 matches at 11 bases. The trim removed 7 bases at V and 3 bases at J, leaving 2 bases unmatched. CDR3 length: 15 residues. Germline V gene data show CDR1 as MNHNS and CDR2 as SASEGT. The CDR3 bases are TGTGCCAGCACTAGCGGGGGGTTTGGGGCCAACGTCCTGACTTTC. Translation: CASTSGGFGANVLTF.

The CDR3 sequence: CASSLSGQRGNTIYF. The CDR3 DNA sequence: TGCGCCAGCAGCTTGTCGGGACAGCGAGGAAACACCATATATTTT. V gene TRBV5-1 combines with J gene TRBJ1-3; 7 bases are a match to TRBD1. The ends lost 1 base at V and 4 bases at J; junction bases unmatched: 5. CDR3 length: 15 residues. Germline-derived CDR1 and CDR2 are SGHRS and YFSETQ.

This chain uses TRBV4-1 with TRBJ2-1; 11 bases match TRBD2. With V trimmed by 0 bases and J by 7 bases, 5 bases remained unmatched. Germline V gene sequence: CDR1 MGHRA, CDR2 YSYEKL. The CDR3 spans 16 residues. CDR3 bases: TGCGCCAGCAGCCAAGAGTCTAGCGGGGGGATTAATGAGCAGTTCTTC. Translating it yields CASSQESSGGINEQFF.

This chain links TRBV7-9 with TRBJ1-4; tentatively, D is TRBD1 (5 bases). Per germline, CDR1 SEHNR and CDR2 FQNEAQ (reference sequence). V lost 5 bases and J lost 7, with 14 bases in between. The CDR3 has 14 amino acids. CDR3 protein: CASSQRGEGEKLFF. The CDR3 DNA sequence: TGTGCCAGCAGCCAGAGAGGGGAGGGTGAAAAACTGTTTTTT.

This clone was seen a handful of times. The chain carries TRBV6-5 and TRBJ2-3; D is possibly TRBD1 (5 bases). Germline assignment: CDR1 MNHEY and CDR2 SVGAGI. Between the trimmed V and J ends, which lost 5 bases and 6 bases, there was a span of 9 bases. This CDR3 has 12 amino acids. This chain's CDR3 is CASSNNRDTQYF. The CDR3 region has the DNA TGTGCCAGCAGTAATAACAGGGATACGCAGTATTTT.

The CDR3 loop reads CASHRVGNTEAFF. CDR3 coding DNA: TGTGCCAGCCACAGGGTCGGGAACACTGAAGCTTTCTTT. The chain couples TRBV27 to TRBJ1-1; perhaps TRBD1 as D (6 bases). V was clipped by 8 bases and J by 1 base, with 11 bases between them. CDR3 size: 13 residues. The V gene's germline CDR1 is MNHEY and CDR2 SMNVEV (reference sequence).